Presented here are 20 T cell receptor beta chains from one specimen sequenced in a study of CD8 T cells in Susac syndrome. A quantity of roughly 0.5 to 1 ug RNA underwent reverse transcription using random hexamers. Using its own MiXCR run on the immunoSEQ multiplex PCR reads, TCRdb lists one record per CDR3 protein. The table shows 250,000 to 300,000 distinct CDR3 sequences, with 70% to 90% occurring only once. Input material: CD8+ T cells from PBMCs. Receptor source: a human donor with multiple sclerosis.

This chain uses TRBV6-5 with TRBJ1-1; tentative D call: TRBD1 (6 bases). The CDR3 extends over 13 amino acids. Germline CDR1 MNHEY, CDR2 SVGAGI. V was pared by 2 bases and J by 9 bases, with 13 bases between. The CDR3 reads CASSYSFRDKAFF. The DNA of the CDR3 is TGTGCCAGCAGTTACAGTTTCCGGGACAAAGCTTTCTTT.

This clonotype occurred once. The rearrangement joins TRBV27 to TRBJ2-7; 7 bases match TRBD2. Germline lookup yields CDR1 MNHEY and CDR2 SMNVEV (reference sequence). After removal of 3 bases from V and 2 bases from J, the junction contained 10 bases not matched to a gene. The CDR3 runs to 16 residues. CDR3 DNA sequence: TGTGCCAGCAGTTTGTCCCTGGGGGGGAAAGCCTACGAGCAGTACTTC. Its protein product is CASSLSLGGKAYEQYF.

V is TRBV12-3 or TRBV12-4 and J is TRBJ1-5, with no clear D. V was shortened by 1 base and J by 5 bases, with 9 bases between the two germline ends. The CDR3 is 14 amino acids. DNA of the CDR3: TGTGCCAGCAGTTTAGGGGAAGTCTATCAGCCCCAGCATTTT. It codes for CASSLGEVYQPQHF.

This rearrangement joins TRBV7-2 to TRBJ1-1, with D hard to call. V was pared by 3 bases and J by 0 bases, with 8 bases between. The CDR3 sequence is 14 residues long. The germline V gene has CDR1 SGHTA and CDR2 FQGNSA. The CDR3 sequence: CASSFVTMNTEAFF. The CDR3 bases are TGTGCCAGCAGCTTCGTCACTATGAACACTGAAGCTTTCTTT.

This sequence joins TRBV28 and TRBJ2-3; TRBD2 matches 13 bases. The germline CDR1 and CDR2 sequences are MDHEN and SYDVKM. The CDR3 runs to 17 residues. V lost 6 bases, J lost 5 bases, and 11 bases stayed unmatched. The CDR3: CASSSLRLAGGVDTQYF. The CDR3, as DNA: TGTGCCAGCAGCTCTCTACGACTAGCGGGAGGTGTAGATACGCAGTATTTT.

This clonotype was found once. V usage is TRBV27 and J usage is TRBJ2-4; D is undetermined. V was trimmed by 5 bases and J by 0 bases, leaving 8 bases between them. In germline, CDR1 is MNHEY, CDR2 SMNVEV (reference sequence). The length of the CDR3 is 14 residues. The CDR3 loop reads CASSPEIAKNIQYF. The CDR3 DNA is TGTGCCAGCAGTCCAGAGATAGCCAAAAACATTCAGTACTTC.

V gene TRBV7-9 combines with J gene TRBJ1-1; D not certain. The V end lost 8 bases, the J end lost 1 base, and 8 bases lay between the germline ends. This CDR3 is built from 12 residues. CDR1 is SEHNR, CDR2 FQNEAQ, per germline (reference sequence). The CDR3 loop is CASEGTNTEAFF. CDR3 nucleotide sequence: TGTGCCAGCGAAGGAACGAACACTGAAGCTTTCTTT.

The chain couples TRBV6-2 or TRBV6-3 to TRBJ2-1; TRBD1 is a possible D gene (5 bases). CDR1 is MNHEY, CDR2 SVGEGT, per germline. Trimming shortened V by 2 bases and J by 9 bases, and 14 bases separated the two germline ends. The CDR3 length is 14 residues. CDR3 in DNA: TGTGCCAGCAGTTACCTCGGTGGGGCAGGTGAGCAGTTCTTC. It translates to CASSYLGGAGEQFF.

The chain is built from TRBV27 and TRBJ2-6; no definite D call. Germline V gene sequence: CDR1 MNHEY, CDR2 SMNVEV (reference sequence). V shed 5 bases and J shed 0 bases, with 8 bases lying between them. CDR3 length equals 15 residues. CDR3 protein: CASSLRSSGANVLTF. The CDR3 nucleotides read TGTGCCAGCAGTCTGAGGTCCTCTGGGGCCAACGTCCTGACTTTC.

The chain couples TRBV25-1 to TRBJ2-3; D call uncertain. Trimming pared 0 bases from V and 4 bases from J, leaving 2 bases between. The CDR3 has 12 residues. Per the germline V gene, CDR1 is MGHDK and CDR2 is SYGVNS. CDR3 residues: CASSEYPDTQYF. CDR3 sequence (DNA): TGTGCCAGCAGTGAATACCCAGATACGCAGTATTTT.

This sequence joins TRBV5-4 and TRBJ2-7; D gene uncertain. The CDR3 sequence is 14 residues long. Trimming took 0 bases from V and 3 from J, leaving 10 bases between them. The germline V gene has CDR1 SGHNT and CDR2 YYREEE (reference sequence). The CDR3, as DNA: TGTGCCAGCAGCTTGGCCGACTCATACTACGAGCAGTACTTC. This gives the protein CASSLADSYYEQYF.

V is TRBV6-2 or TRBV6-3 and J is TRBJ2-5; no firm D call. Germline V gene sequence: CDR1 MNHEY, CDR2 SVGEGT. V was clipped by 0 bases and J by 5 bases, with 10 bases between them. This CDR3 comprises 14 residues. The CDR3 reads CASSYSLSSETQYF. In DNA, the CDR3 is TGTGCCAGCAGTTACTCTCTATCGAGTGAGACCCAGTACTTC.

The chain employs TRBV6-2 or TRBV6-3 and TRBJ2-3, with unresolved D. Trimming removed 2 bases at V and 0 bases at J, with 12 bases between. CDR3 size: 16 residues. Germline-derived CDR1 and CDR2 are MNHEY and SVGEGT. Written as DNA, the CDR3 is TGTGCCAGCAGTTACGCCCGGCTTGATAGCACAGATACGCAGTATTTT. This codes for CASSYARLDSTDTQYF.

V gene TRBV7-9 combines with J gene TRBJ2-1; D is perhaps TRBD1 or TRBD2 (6 bases each). The CDR3 length is 16 residues. Germline assignment: CDR1 SEHNR and CDR2 FQNEAQ (reference sequence). V was pared by 4 bases and J by 8 bases, with 21 bases between. The CDR3 here is CASSSGRGPVGYEQFF. The CDR3, as DNA: TGTGCCAGCAGCTCGGGACGGGGGCCCGTGGGCTATGAGCAGTTCTTC.

The CDR3 sequence is CASSLWTSYEQYF. Here the CDR3 DNA reads TGCGCCAGCAGCTTGTGGACCTCCTACGAGCAGTACTTC. V gene TRBV5-1 combines with J gene TRBJ2-7; D is unresolved. The CDR3 consists of 13 residues. Trimming left V 1 base short and J 0 bases short, with 5 bases between. Looked up from germline, CDR1 is SGHRS and CDR2 is YFSETQ.

This clonotype was seen only a few times. The chain carries TRBV2 and TRBJ2-7, with a tentative D call TRBD1 (5 bases). Germline-derived CDR1 and CDR2 are SNHLY and FYNNEI. The CDR3 runs to 13 residues. V lost 8 bases and J lost 1, with 12 bases in between. The CDR3 bases are TGTGCCAGCGAGTCCGACAGTTCCTACGAGCAGTACTTC. Translated: CASESDSSYEQYF.

The CDR3 DNA is TGCGCCAGCAGCCAAGAGAACGGGGGGTGGGGAAGGGGCTACGAGCAGTACTTC. Amino acid sequence: CASSQENGGWGRGYEQYF. The chain employs TRBV4-3 and TRBJ2-7; 7 bases agree with TRBD2. Germline V CDR1 and CDR2: LGHNA, YSLEER. With V trimmed by 0 bases and J by 3 bases, 14 bases remained unmatched. This CDR3 is 18 amino acids long.

This sequence joins TRBV7-2 and TRBJ2-3; D not resolved. Germline loops: CDR1 SGHTA, CDR2 FQGNSA. The ends were cut back, 5 bases at V and 4 bases at J, with 13 bases in the middle. The CDR3 sequence is 14 residues long. CDR3 loop: CASSPNPLADTQYF. CDR3 nucleotide sequence: TGTGCCAGCAGCCCCAACCCCCTGGCAGATACGCAGTATTTT.

Here the CDR3 reads CASTGTSGSYEQYF. The DNA for the CDR3 is TGTGCCAGCACTGGGACTAGCGGCTCCTACGAGCAGTACTTC. This chain joins TRBV2 and TRBJ2-7, with 11 nucleotides matching TRBD2. The CDR3 is made up of 14 amino acids. Germline CDR1 reads SNHLY; CDR2 reads FYNNEI. V trimming: 7 bases; J trimming: 0 bases; junction bases outside the gene matches: 2.

The V call is TRBV7-2, the J call TRBJ1-1, with 7 positions matching TRBD1. V dropped 7 bases and J dropped 1; count of bases not matched to a gene: 3. This CDR3 spans 13 amino acids. Germline CDR1 reads SGHTA; CDR2 reads FQGNSA. The CDR3 nucleotides are TGTGCCAGCAAGGGGACAGAGAACACTGAAGCTTTCTTT. The encoded protein is CASKGTENTEAFF.